The present entry profiles one T cell receptor beta chain with its context. This entry comes from a study of blood T cell repertoires in COVID-19. As for the study in general: In each case, the material was cDNA or gDNA derived from T cells, B-cell-depleted T cells, or PBMCs.

Per the original data handling: From reference gene primer amplification, estimates of nucleated cell counts were derived. Assay used: immunoSEQ multiplex PCR; TCRdb lists only in-frame clones, some missing. V, J and clone size derive from that table, while D and trimming were established from the DNA sequence. The sample includes 150,000 to 200,000 clones, around nine tenths of them seen just once. V shed 4 bases and J 6 bases; nucleotides not matched to a gene: 18. The CDR3 is 18 amino acids. The receptor comes from a man between 65 and 80 years old with acute or convalescent COVID-19. Sequenced input: peripheral blood. This chain connects TRBV23-1 to TRBJ2-3; 8 bases line up with TRBD1. TRBV23-1 is given ORF status, its function remaining uncertain. CDR3 region: CASSRVRTGPKGVDTQYF. CDR3 coding DNA: TGCGCCAGCAGTCGTGTCCGGACAGGGCCCAAAGGGGTGGATACGCAGTATTTT.